This T cell receptor (beta chain) is from a study of blood T cell repertoires in COVID-19. Study-wide background: Sites across the United States, Italy and Spain contributed samples from acute and convalescent COVID-19. The cDNA or gDNA used as material had been derived from T cells, B-cell-depleted T cells, or PBMCs.

In the original analysis: The assay estimated nucleated cells by amplifying reference gene primers. The method was immunoSEQ multiplex PCR; TCRdb's version includes in-frame clones alone and lacks a portion of them. V and J calls and clone size are copied from that table; D and trimming were computed from the DNA. The sample lists more than 150,000 clones; about 86% were seen once. The CDR3 totals 16 residues. The germline V gene encodes CDR1 LGHNA and CDR2 YNFKEQ. Trimming cost V 1 base and J 6 bases; bases outside gene matches: 9. Sequencing input: peripheral blood. The source of this sequence is a man over 45 with active or convalescent COVID-19. The chain recombines TRBV4-2 with TRBJ1-5, with 7 bases matching TRBD1. Here the CDR3 reads CASSQAVTGLIQPQHF. The CDR3 DNA follows: TGTGCCAGCAGCCAAGCCGTGACAGGGCTAATTCAGCCCCAGCATTTT.